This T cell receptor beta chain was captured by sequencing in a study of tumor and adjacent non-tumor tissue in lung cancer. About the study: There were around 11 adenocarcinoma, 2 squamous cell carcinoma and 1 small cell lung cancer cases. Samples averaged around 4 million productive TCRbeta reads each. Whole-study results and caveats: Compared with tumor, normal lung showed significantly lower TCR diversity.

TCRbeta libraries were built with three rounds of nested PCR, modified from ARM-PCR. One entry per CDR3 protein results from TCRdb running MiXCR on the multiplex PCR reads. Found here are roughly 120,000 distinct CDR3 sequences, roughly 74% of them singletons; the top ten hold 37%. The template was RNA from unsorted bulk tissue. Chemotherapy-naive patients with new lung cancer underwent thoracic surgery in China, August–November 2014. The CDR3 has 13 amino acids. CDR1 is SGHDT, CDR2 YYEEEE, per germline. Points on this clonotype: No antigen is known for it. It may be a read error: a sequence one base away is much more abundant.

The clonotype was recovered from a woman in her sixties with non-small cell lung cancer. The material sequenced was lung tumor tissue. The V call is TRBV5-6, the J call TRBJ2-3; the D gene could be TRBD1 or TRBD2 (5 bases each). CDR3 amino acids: CVSSSGPTDTQYF. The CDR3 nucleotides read TGTGTCAGCAGCTCGGGACCCACAGATACGCAGTATTTT.